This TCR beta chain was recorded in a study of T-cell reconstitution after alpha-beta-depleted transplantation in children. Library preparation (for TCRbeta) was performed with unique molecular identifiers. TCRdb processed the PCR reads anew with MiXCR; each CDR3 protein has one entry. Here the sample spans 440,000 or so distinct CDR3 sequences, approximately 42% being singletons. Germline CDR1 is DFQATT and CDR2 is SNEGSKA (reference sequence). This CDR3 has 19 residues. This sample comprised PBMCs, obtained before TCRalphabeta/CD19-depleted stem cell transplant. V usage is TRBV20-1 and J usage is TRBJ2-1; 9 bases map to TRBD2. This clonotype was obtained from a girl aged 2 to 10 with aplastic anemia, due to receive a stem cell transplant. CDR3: CWAHDAGGRAPLPHDEQFF. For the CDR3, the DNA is TGCTGGGCCCACGATGCGGGCGGGAGGGCTCCTCTTCCCCATGATGAGCAGTTCTTC.